This TCR beta chain derives from a study of blood T cell repertoires in COVID-19. The wider study: In each case, the material was cDNA or gDNA derived from T cells, B-cell-depleted T cells, or PBMCs.

Sequencing used immunoSEQ multiplex PCR; TCRdb keeps in-frame clones, though not all of them. This sample yields 100,000 to 150,000 clones, of which less than 90% are seen a single time; approximately 6.6% belongs to the top ten. Between the trimmed V and J ends, which lost 3 bases and 1 base, there was a span of 12 bases. This CDR3 has 15 residues. The germline V gene has CDR1 MGHRA and CDR2 YSYEKL. Sample: peripheral blood. The sequence was obtained from a man older than 75 with active or convalescent COVID-19. The V and J genes are TRBV4-1 and TRBJ1-1, with D hard to call. In DNA form, the CDR3 reads TGCGCCAGCAGCCAGTCCCCCACAGCGAACACTGAAGCTTTCTTT. This gives the protein CASSQSPTANTEAFF.